This TCR beta chain was captured in a study of PD-1 blockade in classical Hodgkin lymphoma. The CDR3 contains 16 residues. Germline V CDR1 and CDR2: SGHDN, FVKESK. With V trimmed by 6 bases and J by 5 bases, 5 bases remained unmatched. Study-wide results and limits: By C4D1, diversity of CD4+ TCRs had risen significantly, whereas that of CD8+ TCRs had not.

TCRdb's copy holds only in-frame clones and misses some; the assay was immunoSEQ multiplex PCR. The table has about 26,000 clones, roughly 62% seen once. Every patient relapsed after autologous stem cell transplantation, and brentuximab vedotin exposure varied. Concerning this clone: No antigen is known for it.

Specimen: peripheral blood mononuclear cells (PBMCs), collected before the second cycle of nivolumab. This receptor was taken from a human donor with classical Hodgkin lymphoma. The chain joins TRBV14 to TRBJ2-2; 14 bases match TRBD2. The CDR3 spells CASRGTSGSRTGELFF. In nucleotides, the CDR3 is TGTGCCAGCAGGGGGACTAGCGGGAGTCGGACCGGGGAGCTGTTTTTT.